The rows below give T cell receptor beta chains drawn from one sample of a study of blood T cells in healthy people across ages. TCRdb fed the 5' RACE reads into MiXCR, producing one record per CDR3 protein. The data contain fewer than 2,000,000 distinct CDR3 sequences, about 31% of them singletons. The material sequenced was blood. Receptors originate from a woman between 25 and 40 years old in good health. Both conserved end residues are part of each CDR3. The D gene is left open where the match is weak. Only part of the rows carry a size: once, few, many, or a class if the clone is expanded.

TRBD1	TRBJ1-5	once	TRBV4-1	TGCGCCAGCAGCCAAGAAATCTCTAGGACAGGCGGATCCAATCAGCCCCAGCATTTT	CASSQEISRTGGSNQPQHF
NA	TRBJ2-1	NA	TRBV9	TGTGCCAGCAGCGTAGAGGGACAAGACCAAAATGAGCAGTTCTTC	CASSVEGQDQNEQFF
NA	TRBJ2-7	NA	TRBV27	TGTGTCAGCAGGGCCGCCGCTAGCTGGGGGTGGAACGAGCAGTACTTC	CVSRAAASWGWNEQYF
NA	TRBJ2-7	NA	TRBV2	TGTGCCAGCGGGGACAAGTCCTACGAGCAGTACTTC	CASGDKSYEQYF
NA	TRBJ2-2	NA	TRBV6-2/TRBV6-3	TGTGCCACTGGGCCGTCCCGGAACACCGGGGAGCTGTTTTTT	CATGPSRNTGELFF
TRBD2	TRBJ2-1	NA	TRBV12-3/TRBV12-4	TGTGCCAGCACCCAAGGAGCGGGGGGGTCCTACAATGAGCAGTTCTTC	CASTQGAGGSYNEQFF
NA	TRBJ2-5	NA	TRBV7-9	TGTGCCAGCAGCATAAGCCTCCGGGGATCCGAGACCCAGTACTTC	CASSISLRGSETQYF
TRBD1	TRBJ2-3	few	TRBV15	TGTGCCACCAGCAGAGGGGGACAGAAAGCGACAGATACGCAGTATTTT	CATSRGGQKATDTQYF
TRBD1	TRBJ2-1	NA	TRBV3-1	TGTGCCAGCAGCCAAGGTGCGGGACAGGGTTACAATGAGCAGTTCTTC	CASSQGAGQGYNEQFF
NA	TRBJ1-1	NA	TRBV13	TGTGCCAGCAGCTCCCCGGAGTCGGGACAAGAAGCTTTCTTT	CASSSPESGQEAFF
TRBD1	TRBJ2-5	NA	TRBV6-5	TGTGCCGGCAGTAGAGGGACAGCGAAAGAGACCCAGTACTTC	CAGSRGTAKETQYF
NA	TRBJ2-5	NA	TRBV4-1	TGCGCCAGCAGCCAAGACAGGTTTGGGGAGACCCAGTACTTC	CASSQDRFGETQYF
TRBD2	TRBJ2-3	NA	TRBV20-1	TGCAGTGCAACCTCCGGGACTAGCATTGGTACGCAGTATTTT	CSATSGTSIGTQYF
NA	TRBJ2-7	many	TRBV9	TGTGCCAGCAGCGTATCCCCTTCCGCGACCTACGAGCAGTACTTC	CASSVSPSATYEQYF
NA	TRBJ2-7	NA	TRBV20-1	TGCAGTGCAGAAGCCGGGACATCCTACGAGCAGTACTTC	CSAEAGTSYEQYF
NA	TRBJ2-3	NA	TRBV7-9	TGTGCCAGCAGCTCGCGGGACAGCCTTCCGCAGTATTTT	CASSSRDSLPQYF
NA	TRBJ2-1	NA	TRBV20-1	TGCAGTGCTAGAGTAACTGGCCCCGACAGGCGTTTTGTCGGTAGGAGTAATGAGCAGTTCTTC	CSARVTGPDRRFVGRSNEQFF
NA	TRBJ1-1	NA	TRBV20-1	TGCAGTGCTATCTGGGGGAGGCGCACTGAAGCTTTCTTT	CSAIWGRRTEAFF
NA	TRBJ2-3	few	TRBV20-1	TGCAGTGCCCCCGCCGGGTTAGATACGCAGTATTTT	CSAPAGLDTQYF
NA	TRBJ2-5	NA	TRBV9	TGTGCCAGCAGCGCGCCCGGGGGCGGGAGATGGGAGACCCAGTACTTC	CASSAPGGGRWETQYF
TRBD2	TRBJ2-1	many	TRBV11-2	TGTGCCAGCAGCGAAGGTAGCGGGAGGTTGGTCCATGAGCAGTTCTTC	CASSEGSGRLVHEQFF
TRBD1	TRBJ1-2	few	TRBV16	TGTGCCAGCAGCCAATGGGGACAGGGGGCCCATGGCTACACCTTC	CASSQWGQGAHGYTF
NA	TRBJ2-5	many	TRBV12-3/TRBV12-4	TGTGCCAGCAGCTACGACAGCCAAGAGACCCAGTACTTC	CASSYDSQETQYF
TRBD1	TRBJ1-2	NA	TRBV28	TGTGCCAGCAGCGGAGTCGACAGGGGATTGTATGGCCACACCTTC	CASSGVDRGLYGHTF
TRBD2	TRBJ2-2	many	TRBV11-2	TGTGCCAGCAGCCACTCGCTAGCGGGGGGAAACACCGGGGAGCTGTTTTTT	CASSHSLAGGNTGELFF
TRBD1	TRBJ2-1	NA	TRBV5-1	TGCGCCAGCAGAAAGGCGGGACAGGGGGTCAATGAGCAGTTCTTC	CASRKAGQGVNEQFF
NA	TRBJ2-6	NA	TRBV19	TGTGCCAGTAGTACTTACACCTCTGGGGCCAACGTCCTGACTTTC	CASSTYTSGANVLTF
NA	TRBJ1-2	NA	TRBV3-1	TGTGCCAGCAGCCAAAACGATAGGGCTCCTAACTATGGCTACACCTTC	CASSQNDRAPNYGYTF
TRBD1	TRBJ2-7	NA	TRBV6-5	TGTGCCAGCAGTTACGCTTTTTGGACAGGGGGTTCCTACGAGCAGTACTTC	CASSYAFWTGGSYEQYF
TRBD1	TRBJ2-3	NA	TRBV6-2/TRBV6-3	TGTGCCGGAGGGACAGGGGTCAATACGCAGTATTTT	CAGGTGVNTQYF
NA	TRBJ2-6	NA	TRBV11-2	TGTGCCAGCAGCTCCCTAGAGGCAGACCTATTTGGGGCCAACGTCCCGACTTTC	CASSSLEADLFGANVPTF
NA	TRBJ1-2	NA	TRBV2	TGTGCCAGCGACGACCCGGGACGGAGCTATGGCTACACCTTC	CASDDPGRSYGYTF
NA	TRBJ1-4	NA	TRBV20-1	TGCAGTGTTAGAGATGGAGGTCGCGAAAAACTGTTTTTT	CSVRDGGREKLFF
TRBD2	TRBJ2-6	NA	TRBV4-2	TGTGCCAGCAGCCAAGAGGAGCGGGGGGCTGGGGCCAACGTCCTGACTTTC	CASSQEERGAGANVLTF
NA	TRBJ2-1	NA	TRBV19	TGTGCCAGTAGTACCGACCTCCGAAGCTACAATGAGCAGTTCTTC	CASSTDLRSYNEQFF
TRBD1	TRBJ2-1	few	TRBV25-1	TGTGCCAGCAGTCAAGGGCAGGGGGTTAACAATGAGCAGTTCTTC	CASSQGQGVNNEQFF
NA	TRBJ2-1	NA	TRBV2	TGTGCCAGCAGCTCGTCGTTTCCGAATGAGCAGTTCTTC	CASSSSFPNEQFF
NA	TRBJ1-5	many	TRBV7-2	TGTGCCAGCAGCTTAGTGGCAGGGGGCAATCAGCCCCAGCATTTT	CASSLVAGGNQPQHF
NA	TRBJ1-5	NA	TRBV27	TGTGCCTGCAGTTTAGAGGGGGAGAGAAATCAGCCCCAGCATTTT	CACSLEGERNQPQHF
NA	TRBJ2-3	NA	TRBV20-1	TGCAGTGCATTGGGGGACTCCTCTAGCACAGATACGCAGTATTTT	CSALGDSSSTDTQYF
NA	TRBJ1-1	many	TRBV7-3	TGCGCCAGCAGCCAAGGAAGGAACACTGAAGCTTTCTTT	CASSQGRNTEAFF
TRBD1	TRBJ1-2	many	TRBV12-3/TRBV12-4	TGTGCCAGCAGCAGAGACAGGGGAGATGGCTACACCTTC	CASSRDRGDGYTF
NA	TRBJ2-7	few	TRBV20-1	TGCAGGATAGGGACCATGTCCTACGAGCAGTACTTC	CRIGTMSYEQYF
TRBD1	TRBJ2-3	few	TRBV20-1	TGCAGTGCCAAGGGACAGCGCTACACAGATACGCAGTATTTT	CSAKGQRYTDTQYF
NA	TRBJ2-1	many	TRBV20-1	TGCAGTGCTAGAGGCCCCCGTGGGGCCAATGAGCAGTTCTTC	CSARGPRGANEQFF
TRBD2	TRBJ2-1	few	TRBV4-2	TGTGCCAGCAGCGGCGCTGGCGGGAGCTCCTACAATGAGCAGTTCTTC	CASSGAGGSSYNEQFF
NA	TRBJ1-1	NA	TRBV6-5	TGTGCCAGCAGCTTAAGTACAGAAGTTGGCACTGAAGCTTTCTTT	CASSLSTEVGTEAFF
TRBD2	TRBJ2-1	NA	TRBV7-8	TGTGCCAGCAAGCTAGCGGGAGTGGGTAGTGAGCAGTTCTTC	CASKLAGVGSEQFF
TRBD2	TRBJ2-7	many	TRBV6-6	TGTGCCAGCAGCCCTACTAGCGGGAGTGTTCTCGAGCAGTACTTC	CASSPTSGSVLEQYF
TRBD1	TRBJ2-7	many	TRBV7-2	TGTGCCAGCAGCCGGCCGGGACAGCCCTACGAGCAGTACTTC	CASSRPGQPYEQYF
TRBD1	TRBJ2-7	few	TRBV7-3	TGTGCCAGCAGCATGGACAGGGGGGACGAGCAGTACTTC	CASSMDRGDEQYF
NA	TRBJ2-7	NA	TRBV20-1	TGCAGTGCTTCTCGACTTGCCTACGAGCAGTACTTC	CSASRLAYEQYF
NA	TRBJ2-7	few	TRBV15	TGTGCCACCAGCAGAGATAGGCGACTGGGGGAGCAGTACTTC	CATSRDRRLGEQYF
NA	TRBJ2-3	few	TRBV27	TGTGCCAGCAGATTCCCAGGGTCTAGACGGGATACGCAGTATTTT	CASRFPGSRRDTQYF
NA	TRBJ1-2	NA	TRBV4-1	TGCGCCAGCAGCCAAGCACGCACGACAGCCTATGGCTACACCTTC	CASSQARTTAYGYTF